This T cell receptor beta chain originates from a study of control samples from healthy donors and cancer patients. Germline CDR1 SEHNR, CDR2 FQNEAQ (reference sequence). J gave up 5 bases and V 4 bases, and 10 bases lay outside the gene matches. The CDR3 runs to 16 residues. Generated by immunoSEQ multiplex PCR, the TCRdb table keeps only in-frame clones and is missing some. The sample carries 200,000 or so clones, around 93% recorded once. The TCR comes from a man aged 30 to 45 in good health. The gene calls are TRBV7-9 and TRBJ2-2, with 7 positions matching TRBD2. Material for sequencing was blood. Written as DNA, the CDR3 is TGTGCCAGCAGCTCCGGGGGGAGGGGTCCTACCGGGGAGCTGTTTTTT. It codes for CASSSGGRGPTGELFF.